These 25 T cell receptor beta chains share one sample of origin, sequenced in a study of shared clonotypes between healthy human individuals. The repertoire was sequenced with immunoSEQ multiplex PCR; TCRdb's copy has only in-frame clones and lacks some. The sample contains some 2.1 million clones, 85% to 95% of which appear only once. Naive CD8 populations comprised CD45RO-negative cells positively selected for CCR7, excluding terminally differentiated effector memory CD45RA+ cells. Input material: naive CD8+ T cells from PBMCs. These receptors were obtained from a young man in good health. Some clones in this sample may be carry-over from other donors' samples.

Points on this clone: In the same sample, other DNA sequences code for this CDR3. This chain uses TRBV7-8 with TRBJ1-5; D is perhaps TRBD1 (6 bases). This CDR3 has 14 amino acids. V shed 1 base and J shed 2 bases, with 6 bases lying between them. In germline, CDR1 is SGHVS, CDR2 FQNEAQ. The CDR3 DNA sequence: TGTGCCAGCAGCTTAGGACAGGGCAATCAGCCCCAGCATTTT. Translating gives CASSLGQGNQPQHF. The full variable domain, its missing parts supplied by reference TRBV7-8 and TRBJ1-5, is GAGVSQSPRYKVAKRGQDVALRCDPISGHVSLFWYQQALGQGPEFLTYFQNEAQLDKSGLPSDRFFAERPEGSVSTLKIQRTQQEDSAVYLCASSLGQGNQPQHFGDGTRLSIL.

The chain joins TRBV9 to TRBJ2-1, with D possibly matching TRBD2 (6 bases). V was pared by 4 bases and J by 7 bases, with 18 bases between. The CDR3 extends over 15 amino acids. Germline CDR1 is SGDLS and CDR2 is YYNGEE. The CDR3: CASSRDLPEDNEQFF. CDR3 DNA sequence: TGTGCCAGCAGCAGGGACTTGCCAGAGGATAATGAGCAGTTCTTC.

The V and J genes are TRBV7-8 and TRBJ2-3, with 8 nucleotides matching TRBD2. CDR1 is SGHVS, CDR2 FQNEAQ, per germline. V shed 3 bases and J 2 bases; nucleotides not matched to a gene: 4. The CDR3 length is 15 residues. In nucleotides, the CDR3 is TGTGCCAGCAGCTTGGGCGGGAGGCTCACAGATACGCAGTATTTT. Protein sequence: CASSLGGRLTDTQYF.

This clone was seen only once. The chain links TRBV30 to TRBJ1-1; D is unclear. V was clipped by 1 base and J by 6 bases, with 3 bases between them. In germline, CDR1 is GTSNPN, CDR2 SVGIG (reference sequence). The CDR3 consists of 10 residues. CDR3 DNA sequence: TGTGCCTGGAGTGATTCTGAAGCTTTCTTT. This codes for CAWSDSEAFF.

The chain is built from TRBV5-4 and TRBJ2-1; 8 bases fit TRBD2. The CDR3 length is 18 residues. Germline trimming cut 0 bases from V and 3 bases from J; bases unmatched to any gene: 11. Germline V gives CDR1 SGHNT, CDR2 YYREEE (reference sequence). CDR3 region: CASSLEGVSGIIYNEQFF. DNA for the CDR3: TGTGCCAGCAGCTTGGAGGGAGTTAGCGGGATTATCTACAATGAGCAGTTCTTC.

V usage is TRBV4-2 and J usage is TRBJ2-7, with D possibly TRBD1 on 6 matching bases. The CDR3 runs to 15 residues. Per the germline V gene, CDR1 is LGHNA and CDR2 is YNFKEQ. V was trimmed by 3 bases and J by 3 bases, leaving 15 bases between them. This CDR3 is CASSHRTAGVYEQYF. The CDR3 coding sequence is TGTGCCAGCAGCCACCGTACCGCAGGGGTCTACGAGCAGTACTTC.

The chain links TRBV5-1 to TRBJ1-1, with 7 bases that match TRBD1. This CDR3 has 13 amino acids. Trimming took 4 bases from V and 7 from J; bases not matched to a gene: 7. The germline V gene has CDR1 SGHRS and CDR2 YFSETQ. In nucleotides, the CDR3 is TGCGCCAGCAGCCTCCCCCGACAGGGTGAAGCTTTCTTT. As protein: CASSLPRQGEAFF.

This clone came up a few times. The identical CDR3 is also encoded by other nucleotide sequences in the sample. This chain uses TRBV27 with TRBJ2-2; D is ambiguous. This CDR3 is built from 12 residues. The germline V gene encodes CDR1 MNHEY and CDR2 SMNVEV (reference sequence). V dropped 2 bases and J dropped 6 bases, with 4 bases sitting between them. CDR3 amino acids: CASSLGPGELFF. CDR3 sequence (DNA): TGTGCCAGCAGTTTAGGTCCCGGGGAGCTGTTTTTT.

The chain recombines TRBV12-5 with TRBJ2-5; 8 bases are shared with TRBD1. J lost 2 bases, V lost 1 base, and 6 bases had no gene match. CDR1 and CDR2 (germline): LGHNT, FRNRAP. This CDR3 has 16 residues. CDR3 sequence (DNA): TGTGCTAGTGGTTTGGCATCCCGGACAGGGCAAGAGACCCAGTACTTC. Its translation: CASGLASRTGQETQYF.

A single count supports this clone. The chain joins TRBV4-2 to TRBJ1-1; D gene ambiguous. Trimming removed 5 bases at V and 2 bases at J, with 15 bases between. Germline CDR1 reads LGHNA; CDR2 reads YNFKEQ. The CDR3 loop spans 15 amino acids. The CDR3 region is CASSARLGVNTEAFF. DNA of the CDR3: TGTGCCAGCAGCGCACGCTTAGGTGTCAACACTGAAGCTTTCTTT.

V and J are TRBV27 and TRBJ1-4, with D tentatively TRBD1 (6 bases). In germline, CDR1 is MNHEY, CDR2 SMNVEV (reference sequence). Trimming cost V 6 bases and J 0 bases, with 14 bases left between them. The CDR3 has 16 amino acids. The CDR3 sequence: CASRKLQGPTNEKLFF. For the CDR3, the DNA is TGTGCCAGCAGAAAACTACAGGGACCAACTAATGAAAAACTGTTTTTT.

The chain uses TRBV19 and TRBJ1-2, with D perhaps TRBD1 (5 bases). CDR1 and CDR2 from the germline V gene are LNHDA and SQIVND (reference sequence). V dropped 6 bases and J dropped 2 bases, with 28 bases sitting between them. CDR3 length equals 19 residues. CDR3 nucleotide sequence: TGTGCCAGTAGGTCCTCCCCCGCGGCAGAGGGACGGACGAACTATGGCTACACCTTC. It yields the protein CASRSSPAAEGRTNYGYTF. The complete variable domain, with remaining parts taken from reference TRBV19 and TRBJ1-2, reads DGGITQSPKYLFRKEGQNVTLSCEQNLNHDAMYWYRQDPGQGLRLIYYSQIVNDFQKGDIAEGYSVSREKKESFPLTVTSAQKNPTAFYLCASRSSPAAEGRTNYGYTFGSGTRLTVV.

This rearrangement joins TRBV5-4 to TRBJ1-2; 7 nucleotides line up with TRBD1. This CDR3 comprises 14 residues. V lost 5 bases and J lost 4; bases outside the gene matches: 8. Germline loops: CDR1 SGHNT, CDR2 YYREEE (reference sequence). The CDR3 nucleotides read TGTGCCAGCAGAACAGACAGGGACGGCTATGGCTACACCTTC. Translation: CASRTDRDGYGYTF.

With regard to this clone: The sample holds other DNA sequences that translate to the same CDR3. The CDR3 DNA sequence: TGTGCCAGCAGATCAGGGGGCGCCTCGGGTGAGCAGTACTTC. It specifies CASRSGGASGEQYF. The chain couples TRBV25-1 to TRBJ2-7; the match to TRBD1 covers 8 bases. The CDR3 runs to 14 residues. The J segment lost 7 bases and the V segment lost 6 bases, leaving 11 bases of the junction unmatched. Germline CDR1 MGHDK, CDR2 SYGVNS.

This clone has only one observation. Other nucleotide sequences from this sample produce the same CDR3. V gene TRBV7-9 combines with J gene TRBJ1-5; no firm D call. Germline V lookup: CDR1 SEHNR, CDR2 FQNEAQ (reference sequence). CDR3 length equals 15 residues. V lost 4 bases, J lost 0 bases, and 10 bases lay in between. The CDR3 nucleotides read TGTGCCAGCAGCTCGGGGAGTTATAGCAATCAGCCCCAGCATTTT. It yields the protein CASSSGSYSNQPQHF.

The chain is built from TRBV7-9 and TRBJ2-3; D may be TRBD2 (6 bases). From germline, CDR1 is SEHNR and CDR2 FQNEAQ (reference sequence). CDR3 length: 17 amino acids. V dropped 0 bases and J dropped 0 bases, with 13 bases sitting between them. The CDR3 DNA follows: TGTGCCAGCAGCTTAGCGGAGGGTAGCGTCAGCACAGATACGCAGTATTTT. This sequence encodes CASSLAEGSVSTDTQYF.

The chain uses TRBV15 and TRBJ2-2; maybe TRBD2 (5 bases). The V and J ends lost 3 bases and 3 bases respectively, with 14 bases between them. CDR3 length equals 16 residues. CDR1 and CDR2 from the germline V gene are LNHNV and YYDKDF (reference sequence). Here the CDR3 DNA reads TGTGCCACCAGCAGTCCGGGGATGTCGGACACCGGGGAGCTGTTTTTT. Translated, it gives CATSSPGMSDTGELFF.

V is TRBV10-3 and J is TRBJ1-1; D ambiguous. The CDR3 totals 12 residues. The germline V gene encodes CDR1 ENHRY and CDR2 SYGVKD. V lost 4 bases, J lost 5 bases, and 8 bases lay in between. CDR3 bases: TGTGCCATCAGTGGGCTCGGGACTGAAGCTTTCTTT. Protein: CAISGLGTEAFF.

DNA of the CDR3: TGTGCCAGCAGCCCGAGGACTAGCGGCCACAGGGAGACCCAGTACTTC. It specifies CASSPRTSGHRETQYF. This chain joins TRBV9 and TRBJ2-5; TRBD2 agrees at 10 bases. The CDR3 totals 16 residues. Trimming removed 4 bases from V and 5 bases from J; junction bases left unmatched: 11. CDR1 is SGDLS and CDR2 is YYNGEE in the germline V gene.

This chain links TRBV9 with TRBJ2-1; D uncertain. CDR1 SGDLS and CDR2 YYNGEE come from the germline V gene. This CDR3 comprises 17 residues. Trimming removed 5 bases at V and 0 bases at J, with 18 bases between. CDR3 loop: CASRKLDMTSSYNEQFF. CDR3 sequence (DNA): TGTGCCAGCAGAAAACTCGACATGACGAGCTCCTACAATGAGCAGTTCTTC. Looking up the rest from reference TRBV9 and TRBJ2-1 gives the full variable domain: DSGVTQTPKHLITATGQRVTLRCSPRSGDLSVYWYQQSLDQGLQFLIQYYNGEERAKGNILERFSAQQFPDLHSELNLSSLELGDSALYFCASRKLDMTSSYNEQFFGPGTRLTVL.

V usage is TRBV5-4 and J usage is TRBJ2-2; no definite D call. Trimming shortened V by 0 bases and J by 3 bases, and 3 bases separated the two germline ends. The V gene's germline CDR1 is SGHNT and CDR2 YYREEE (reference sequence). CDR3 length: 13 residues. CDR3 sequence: CASSLEDTGELFF. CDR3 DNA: TGTGCCAGCAGCTTGGAGGACACCGGGGAGCTGTTTTTT. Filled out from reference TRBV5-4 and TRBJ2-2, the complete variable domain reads ETGVTQSPTHLIKTRGQQVTLRCSSQSGHNTVSWYQQALGQGPQFIFQYYREEENGRGNFPPRFSGLQFPNYSSELNVNALELDDSALYLCASSLEDTGELFFGEGSRLTVL.

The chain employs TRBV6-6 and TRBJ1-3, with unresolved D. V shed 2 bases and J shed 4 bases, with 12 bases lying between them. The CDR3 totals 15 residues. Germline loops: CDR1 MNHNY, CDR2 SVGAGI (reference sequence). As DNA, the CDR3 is TGTGCCAGCAGTTACGACAATCCTTCCGGAAACACCATATATTTT. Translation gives CASSYDNPSGNTIYF.

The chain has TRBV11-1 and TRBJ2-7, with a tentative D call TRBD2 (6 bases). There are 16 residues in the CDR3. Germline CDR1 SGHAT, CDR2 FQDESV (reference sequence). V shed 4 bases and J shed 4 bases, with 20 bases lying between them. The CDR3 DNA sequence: TGTGCCAGCAGCTACGTCGGGAACGGTGGGGGGTACGAGCAGTACTTC. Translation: CASSYVGNGGGYEQYF.

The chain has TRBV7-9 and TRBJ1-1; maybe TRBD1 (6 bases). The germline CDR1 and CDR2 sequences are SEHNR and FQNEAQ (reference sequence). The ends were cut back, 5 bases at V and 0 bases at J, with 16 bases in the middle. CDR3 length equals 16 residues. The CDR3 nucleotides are TGTGCCAGCAGCGTACCGACAGGAACTATGAACACTGAAGCTTTCTTT. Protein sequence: CASSVPTGTMNTEAFF.

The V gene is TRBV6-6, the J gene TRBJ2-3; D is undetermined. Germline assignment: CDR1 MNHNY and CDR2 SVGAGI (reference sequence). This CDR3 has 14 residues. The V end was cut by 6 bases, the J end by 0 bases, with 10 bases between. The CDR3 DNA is TGTGCCAGCAGGGATCGGATTAGCACAGATACGCAGTATTTT. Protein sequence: CASRDRISTDTQYF.